The text below deals with one TCR beta chain. V was shortened by 7 bases and J by 7 bases, with 16 bases between the two germline ends. The CDR3 runs 14 residues. Germline V lookup: CDR1 ENHRY, CDR2 SYGVKD. This record comes from a study of response to subunit inactivated influenza vaccine. One entry per CDR3 protein, called by TCRdb with MiXCR from the RT-PCR reads. The sample has about 570,000 distinct CDR3 sequences, around 10% seen once. These records were also assigned to another study, of T cells expressing NK-cell markers. As that report states: TCR beta libraries carry UMIs added by 5'RACE template switching. The share of CD8+ T cells held by dominant NKG2C+ clonotypes was about 1.0-7.5% in roughly 6 donors. Leadership of the CD3+CD56-NKG2C+ fraction also belonged to these clonotypes in a handful of donors.

This material consisted of PBMCs from blood, taken on the day of vaccination. This rearrangement joins TRBV10-3 to TRBJ1-4; D call uncertain. The sequence was obtained from a man over 45 who received an inactivated influenza vaccine. CDR3 DNA sequence: TGTGCCATCAAGGACGTTGGCGTAGGTGAAAAACTGTTTTTT. This encodes CAIKDVGVGEKLFF.